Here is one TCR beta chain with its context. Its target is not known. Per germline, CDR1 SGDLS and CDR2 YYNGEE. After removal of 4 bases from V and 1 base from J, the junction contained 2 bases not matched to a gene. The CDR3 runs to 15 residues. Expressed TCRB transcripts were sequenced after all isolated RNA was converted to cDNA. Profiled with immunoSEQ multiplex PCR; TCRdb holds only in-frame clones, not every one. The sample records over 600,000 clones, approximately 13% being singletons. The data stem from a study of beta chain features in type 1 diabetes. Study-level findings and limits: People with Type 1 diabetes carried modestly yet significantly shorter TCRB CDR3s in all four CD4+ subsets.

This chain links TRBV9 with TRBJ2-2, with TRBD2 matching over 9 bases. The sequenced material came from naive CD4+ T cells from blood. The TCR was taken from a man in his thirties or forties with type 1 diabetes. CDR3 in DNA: TGTGCCAGCAGCCCAGCGGGGGGGAACACCGGGGAGCTGTTTTTT. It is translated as CASSPAGGNTGELFF.